This is a list of T cell receptor beta chains from one sample in a study of T cells after yellow fever vaccination. TCRdb called the 5' RACE reads again in MiXCR, with one record for every CDR3 protein. The sample comprises 100,000 to 150,000 distinct CDR3 sequences, 15% of which are singletons, and 35% to 45% rests with the top ten. This specimen consisted of CD8+ T cells sorted from PBMCs, obtained 5 days after the yellow fever booster vaccination. The source is a man in his late teens or twenties who received the YFV17D yellow fever vaccine. Each CDR3 is given with its conserved first and last residue. Each record gives: J gene, D gene, V gene, clone size, CDR3 DNA, CDR3 protein. A D gene is named only where the DNA matches it firmly. Size is stated for part of the rows, as once, few or many counts, or as a class when the clone is expanded.

J: TRBJ2-5
D: .
V: TRBV27
size: few
DNA: TGTGCCAGCAGTCCACAGGGACCCGCCGGTGTCGGGACCCAGTACTTC
CDR3: CASSPQGPAGVGTQYF

J: TRBJ2-1
D: TRBD1
V: TRBV5-1
size: .
DNA: TGCGCCAGCAGCTTAACGGGACAGGGGGCACGTGAGCAGTTCTTC
CDR3: CASSLTGQGAREQFF

J: TRBJ2-1
D: .
V: TRBV16
size: .
DNA: TGTGCCAGCAGCCATAATCACAATGAGCAGTTCTTC
CDR3: CASSHNHNEQFF

J: TRBJ2-5
D: TRBD2
V: TRBV24-1
size: few
DNA: TGTGCCACCAGTGATTTGAACGGGACTAGCGGGGACCAAGAGACCCAGTACTTC
CDR3: CATSDLNGTSGDQETQYF

J: TRBJ2-2
D: .
V: TRBV4-1
size: few
DNA: TGCGCCAGCAGCCAAGAGGGCCTCACCGGGGAGCTGTTTTTT
CDR3: CASSQEGLTGELFF

J: TRBJ1-5
D: .
V: TRBV3-1
size: .
DNA: TGTGCCAGCAGCCCCCGGACCGATCAGCCCCAGCATTTT
CDR3: CASSPRTDQPQHF

J: TRBJ2-5
D: TRBD2
V: TRBV7-9
size: few
DNA: TGTGCCAGCAGCGGTACTAGCGGGGGCCAACTGGAGACCCAGTACTTC
CDR3: CASSGTSGGQLETQYF

J: TRBJ2-5
D: .
V: TRBV6-6
size: .
DNA: TGTGCCAGCAGTGGTGGGTGGAGGGAGACCCAGTACTTC
CDR3: CASSGGWRETQYF

J: TRBJ2-1
D: .
V: TRBV5-5
size: many
DNA: TGTGCCAGCAGCTTGAGGAATGAGCAGTTCTTC
CDR3: CASSLRNEQFF

J: TRBJ1-2
D: .
V: TRBV6-5
size: .
DNA: TGTGCCAGCAGTTCTCAGGGAGGGGCGGATGGCTACACCTTC
CDR3: CASSSQGGADGYTF

J: TRBJ2-7
D: TRBD1
V: TRBV12-5
size: .
DNA: TGTGCTAGTGGTTTGGTAAGGGCAGGGGGTTACGAGCAGTACTTC
CDR3: CASGLVRAGGYEQYF

J: TRBJ2-3
D: .
V: TRBV12-3/TRBV12-4
size: few
DNA: TGTGCCAGCAGTCCTGGGTGGCCCGGAGGAGCGCAGTATTTT
CDR3: CASSPGWPGGAQYF

J: TRBJ1-5
D: .
V: TRBV28
size: .
DNA: TGTGCCAGCAGTTTATGGCCGGGGGGCCGTCAGCCCCAGCATTTT
CDR3: CASSLWPGGRQPQHF

J: TRBJ1-6
D: .
V: TRBV10-3
size: .
DNA: TGTGCCATCAGTGAGTCGGTAGGGTACGCTCAGCCACCCCTCCACTTT
CDR3: CAISESVGYAQPPLHF

J: TRBJ2-3
D: TRBD2
V: TRBV29-1
size: few
DNA: TGCAGCGTTGAGGAGCGGGGGACCACAGATACGCAGTATTTT
CDR3: CSVEERGTTDTQYF

J: TRBJ2-2
D: .
V: TRBV4-2
size: few
DNA: TGTGCCAGCAGCCAGCCCGAGGAGGCCGGGGAGCTGTTTTTT
CDR3: CASSQPEEAGELFF

J: TRBJ1-2
D: .
V: TRBV29-1
size: few
DNA: TGCAGCGTTTTCGGGCCTACGATTTATGGCTACACCTTC
CDR3: CSVFGPTIYGYTF

J: TRBJ2-7
D: .
V: TRBV5-6
size: few
DNA: TGTGCCAGCAGCTTTCTACCTTCCTACGAGCAGTACTTC
CDR3: CASSFLPSYEQYF

J: TRBJ2-1
D: .
V: TRBV19
size: many
DNA: TGTGCCAGTAGTCTCGGGGGTAGCTCCTACAATGAGCAGTTCTTC
CDR3: CASSLGGSSYNEQFF

J: TRBJ2-5
D: TRBD1
V: TRBV3-1
size: .
DNA: TGTGCCAGCAGCCAAGCCGGGACAGGGGTACAGGAGACCCAGTACTTC
CDR3: CASSQAGTGVQETQYF

J: TRBJ2-3
D: .
V: TRBV7-9
size: .
DNA: TGTGCCAGCAGCTTAGCCGTGGGGGTCACAGATACGCAGTATTTT
CDR3: CASSLAVGVTDTQYF

J: TRBJ2-2
D: .
V: TRBV10-3
size: .
DNA: TGTGCCATCAGAGATACCGGGACTTACACCGGGGAGCTGTTTTTT
CDR3: CAIRDTGTYTGELFF

J: TRBJ2-7
D: .
V: TRBV7-6
size: .
DNA: TGTGCCAGCAGCCGTACAGGAAACGAGCAGTACTTC
CDR3: CASSRTGNEQYF

J: TRBJ2-5
D: .
V: TRBV20-1
size: .
DNA: TGCAGTGCTAGAGATCTCTTCGTCGGAGTTCGGCAAGAGACCCAGTACTTC
CDR3: CSARDLFVGVRQETQYF

J: TRBJ1-1
D: .
V: TRBV20-1
size: .
DNA: TGCAGTGCTAGAGATGAGGACAGCGGGAACACTGAAGCTTTCTTT
CDR3: CSARDEDSGNTEAFF

J: TRBJ2-2
D: .
V: TRBV4-3
size: few
DNA: TGCGCCAGCAGCCCTCCGACGTACCCGAACACCGGGGAGCTGTTTTTT
CDR3: CASSPPTYPNTGELFF

J: TRBJ2-7
D: TRBD1
V: TRBV5-1
size: .
DNA: TGCGCCAGCAGAACAGGGGGGCACGAGCAGTACTTC
CDR3: CASRTGGHEQYF

J: TRBJ2-1
D: TRBD2
V: TRBV12-3/TRBV12-4
size: .
DNA: TGTGCCAGCAGTGTGGGGCGGGGGTGGTCCAATGAGCAGTTCTTC
CDR3: CASSVGRGWSNEQFF

J: TRBJ2-5
D: .
V: TRBV6-6
size: few
DNA: TGTGCCAGTACCCACGGTGTGGTCCAAGAGACCCAGTACTTC
CDR3: CASTHGVVQETQYF